The clone carrying this T cell receptor (beta chain) was counted at least ten times. Its specificity is not known. Preparation of TCR beta libraries was done by quantitative 5'-RACE with molecular barcodes. Each CDR3 protein is one row after TCRdb ran MiXCR on the 5' RACE reads. The data hold 150,000 to 200,000 distinct CDR3 sequences, with about 17% observed a single time. These data belong to a study of CD8 T cells in ankylosing spondylitis. Study conclusions and caveats: The authors found the disease-linked clones to be CD8+ and relatively rare in peripheral blood. According to the report, clones linked to the disease were significantly enriched in matched synovial fluid samples taken from ankylosing spondylitis patients.

Specimen: blood, either unsorted or a sorted T cell fraction (not recorded which). The clonotype comes from a male donor with ankylosing spondylitis or in good health (not recorded which).

Here the CDR3 DNA reads TGCGCCAGCAGCTTGGTCGCGGGTAGTGCCAATGAGCAGTTCTTC. Its protein is CASSLVAGSANEQFF. The chain couples TRBV5-1 to TRBJ2-1, with D possibly matching TRBD2 (5 bases). The CDR3 is 15 amino acids. The V end lost 0 bases, the J end lost 6 bases, and 13 bases lay between the germline ends. Germline assignment: CDR1 SGHRS and CDR2 YFSETQ. The variable domain in full, completed from reference TRBV5-1 and TRBJ2-1, reads KAGVTQTPRYLIKTRGQQVTLSCSPISGHRSVSWYQQTPGQGLQFLFEYFSETQRNKGNFPGRFSGRQFSNSRSEMNVSTLELGDSALYLCASSLVAGSANEQFFGPGTRLTVL.